Shown below are 27 T cell receptor beta chains from a single sample sequenced in a study of T cell changes during pregnancy in multiple sclerosis. Method: immunoSEQ multiplex PCR; TCRdb's copy keeps in-frame clones and lacks some. The sample yields tens of thousands of clones, 80% to 95% seen once. The sequences come from peripheral blood, collected in the second trimester of pregnancy. These receptors all come from a female donor with multiple sclerosis, enrolled in a pregnancy study.

The chain uses TRBV14 and TRBJ2-1; 10 nucleotides agree with TRBD2. Per the germline V gene, CDR1 is SGHDN and CDR2 is FVKESK. Unmatched junction bases numbered 12, after V lost 6 bases and J lost 10 bases. There are 15 residues in the CDR3. The CDR3 sequence is CASSLGSGRAGEQFF. CDR3 bases: TGTGCCAGCAGTCTCGGGAGCGGGAGGGCAGGCGAGCAGTTCTTC.

This chain connects TRBV9 to TRBJ1-6; 10 positions agree with TRBD1. CDR1 is SGDLS and CDR2 is YYNGEE in the germline V gene. CDR3 length: 15 amino acids. Trimming cost V 0 bases and J 7 bases; bases outside gene matches: 1. CDR3 coding DNA: TGTGCCAGCAGCGTAGTGGACAGGGGGAATTCACCCCTCCACTTT. The encoded protein is CASSVVDRGNSPLHF.

The chain has TRBV15 and TRBJ2-1; D might be TRBD2 (5 bases). The germline V gene has CDR1 LNHNV and CDR2 YYDKDF (reference sequence). The CDR3 runs 14 residues. V lost 0 bases, J lost 10 bases, and 13 bases lay in between. CDR3 amino acids: CATSRDYTSREQFF. The CDR3 nucleotides are TGTGCCACCAGCAGAGATTACACTAGTCGGGAGCAGTTCTTC. The full variable domain, completed using reference TRBV15 and TRBJ2-1, is DAMVIQNPRYQVTQFGKPVTLSCSQTLNHNVMYWYQQKSSQAPKLLFHYYDKDFNNEADTPDNFQSRRPNTSFCFLDIRSPGLGDTAMYLCATSRDYTSREQFFGPGTRLTVL.

This clone was counted a single time. CDR3 loop: CASSVGTGDPLNNYGYTF. CDR3 coding DNA: TGTGCCAGTAGTGTCGGGACAGGGGATCCCTTGAACAACTATGGCTACACCTTC. The chain carries TRBV19 and TRBJ1-2; 10 nucleotides line up with TRBD1. Germline V gives CDR1 LNHDA, CDR2 SQIVND (reference sequence). V was pared by 5 bases and J by 2 bases, with 14 bases of the junction left unmatched. CDR3 length equals 18 residues.

This chain joins TRBV15 and TRBJ2-5; 7 positions match TRBD1. J was trimmed by 4 bases and V by 0 bases; bases with no gene match: 5. Germline V CDR1 and CDR2: LNHNV, YYDKDF (reference sequence). The CDR3 consists of 15 residues. CDR3 region: CATSREGTAIETQYF. For the CDR3, the DNA is TGTGCCACCAGCAGAGAAGGGACAGCTATAGAGACCCAGTACTTC.

CDR3 loop: CASSELNRGRGYEQYF. CDR3 sequence (DNA): TGTGCCAGCAGCGAATTAAACAGGGGGCGCGGATACGAGCAGTACTTC. This chain uses TRBV13 with TRBJ2-7, with TRBD1 matching over 9 bases. The junction had 12 bases not matched to a gene; V was cut back by 5 bases and J by 4 bases. The CDR3 runs 16 residues. Germline V gene data show CDR1 as PRHDT and CDR2 as FYEKMQ (reference sequence).

The chain carries TRBV7-8 and TRBJ2-1, with 13 bases identical to TRBD2. Germline CDR1 and CDR2: SGHVS and FQNEAQ. Trimming removed 5 bases from V and 8 bases from J; junction bases left unmatched: 6. This CDR3 spans 15 amino acids. CDR3 sequence: CASSHTSGGAYEQFF. Written as DNA, the CDR3 is TGTGCCAGCAGCCATACTAGCGGGGGGGCATATGAGCAGTTCTTC.

This chain connects TRBV6-5 to TRBJ1-1; D might be TRBD1 (6 bases). This CDR3 region has 14 residues. Germline CDR1 reads MNHEY; CDR2 reads SVGAGI. V shed 9 bases and J shed 4 bases, with 18 bases lying between them. In DNA, the CDR3 is TGTGCCAGTTATATTAGGGGGTACGGCACTGAAGCTTTCTTT. Translating it yields CASYIRGYGTEAFF.

The chain combines TRBV28 with TRBJ2-7, with TRBD1 identical over 7 bases. V shed 6 bases and J 2 bases; nucleotides not matched to a gene: 16. Germline V gene lookup returns CDR1 MDHEN and CDR2 SYDVKM. The CDR3 has 17 amino acids. The CDR3 DNA follows: TGTGCCAGCAGCCCTGACAGGGAAGGTCTCAATGCCTACGAGCAGTACTTC. Encoded protein: CASSPDREGLNAYEQYF.

The rearrangement joins TRBV6-1 to TRBJ1-3; D unresolved. Germline CDR1 MNHNS, CDR2 SASEGT. This CDR3 has 15 residues. V was pared by 7 bases and J by 8 bases, with 21 bases between. The CDR3: CASTPGKSAVYTIYF. CDR3 nucleotide sequence: TGTGCCAGCACCCCAGGAAAGAGTGCCGTGTACACCATATATTTT.

The chain recombines TRBV10-3 with TRBJ1-3; D possibly corresponds to TRBD1 (6 bases). The CDR3 length is 18 residues. CDR1 ENHRY and CDR2 SYGVKD come from the germline V gene. Trimming shortened V by 4 bases and J by 5 bases, and 24 bases separated the two germline ends. DNA of the CDR3: TGTGCCATCAGTGTCACCTCAGCGGGGGGCGAAACAAGAAACACCATATATTTT. Translated, it gives CAISVTSAGGETRNTIYF.

This chain links TRBV7-2 with TRBJ1-1; D ambiguous. Trimming pared 4 bases from V and 5 bases from J, leaving 11 bases between. From germline, CDR1 is SGHTA and CDR2 FQGNSA. The CDR3 extends over 13 amino acids. Here the CDR3 DNA reads TGTGCCAGCAGCTCCCTAGCCGGGACTGAAGCTTTCTTT. Encoded protein: CASSSLAGTEAFF.

The gene calls are TRBV7-2 and TRBJ2-2, with 12 positions matching TRBD2. Trimming cost V 6 bases and J 7 bases; bases outside gene matches: 15. This CDR3 comprises 18 residues. Germline CDR1 is SGHTA and CDR2 is FQGNSA. CDR3 protein: CASSRRRPTSGRGGELFF. CDR3 coding DNA: TGTGCCAGCAGTAGGCGACGACCGACTAGCGGGAGAGGCGGGGAGCTGTTTTTT.

V gene TRBV6-5 combines with J gene TRBJ1-2; the D gene is possibly TRBD1 (5 bases). Per germline, CDR1 MNHEY and CDR2 SVGAGI. CDR3 length equals 16 residues. The V end was cut by 2 bases, the J end by 6 bases, with 19 bases between. CDR3 in amino acids: CASSYPTAQGLNGYTF. CDR3 nucleotides: TGTGCCAGCAGTTACCCTACAGCCCAGGGTCTGAATGGCTACACCTTC.

The genes are TRBV5-1 and TRBJ1-1; 8 nucleotides line up with TRBD1. Germline CDR1 and CDR2: SGHRS and YFSETQ. V trimming: 3 bases; J trimming: 7 bases; junction bases outside the gene matches: 5. The CDR3 sequence is 13 residues long. CDR3: CASSYDRGYEAFF. DNA of the CDR3: TGCGCCAGCAGCTACGACAGGGGCTATGAAGCTTTCTTT.

As regards this clone: At the DNA level, this CDR3 is encoded by other sequences in the same sample as well. J is TRBJ1-2 and V is TRBV19, with 8 bases identical to TRBD1. V was pared by 4 bases and J by 5 bases, with 3 bases of the junction left unmatched. The CDR3 has 13 residues. Looked up from germline, CDR1 is LNHDA and CDR2 is SQIVND (reference sequence). This chain's CDR3 is CASSKDRDYGYTF. The CDR3 DNA reads as TGTGCCAGTAGTAAGGACAGGGATTATGGCTACACCTTC. Full variable domain (remainder filled in from reference TRBV19 and TRBJ1-2): DGGITQSPKYLFRKEGQNVTLSCEQNLNHDAMYWYRQDPGQGLRLIYYSQIVNDFQKGDIAEGYSVSREKKESFPLTVTSAQKNPTAFYLCASSKDRDYGYTFGSGTRLTVV.

This chain links TRBV7-6 with TRBJ2-5; 11 bases match TRBD2. Trimming took 0 bases from V and 1 from J; bases not matched to a gene: 1. Germline CDR1 reads SGHVS; CDR2 reads FNYEAQ. The CDR3 sequence is 16 residues long. The CDR3 DNA reads as TGTGCCAGCAGCTTAGCTAGCGGGGGGGCCCAAGAGACCCAGTACTTC. It translates to CASSLASGGAQETQYF.

The chain uses TRBV15 and TRBJ2-7, with 7 positions matching TRBD2. Germline values: CDR1 LNHNV, CDR2 YYDKDF (reference sequence). V dropped 0 bases and J dropped 4; count of bases not matched to a gene: 6. CDR3 length: 15 residues. In DNA form, the CDR3 reads TGTGCCACCAGCAGAGAGGGGGAGGGCCTATACGAGCAGTACTTC. Amino acid sequence: CATSREGEGLYEQYF. Complete variable domain (other parts from reference TRBV15 and TRBJ2-7): DAMVIQNPRYQVTQFGKPVTLSCSQTLNHNVMYWYQQKSSQAPKLLFHYYDKDFNNEADTPDNFQSRRPNTSFCFLDIRSPGLGDTAMYLCATSREGEGLYEQYFGPGTRLTVT.

The chain joins TRBV7-8 to TRBJ2-7; 9 bases match TRBD2. Germline values: CDR1 SGHVS, CDR2 FQNEAQ. The ends lost 0 bases at V and 3 bases at J; junction bases unmatched: 9. CDR3 length: 17 residues. This CDR3 is CASSLALSSGAVYEQYF. CDR3 nucleotide sequence: TGTGCCAGCAGCTTAGCGCTCTCTAGCGGGGCCGTCTACGAGCAGTACTTC.

The J gene is TRBJ2-7, the V gene TRBV6-5; 10 bases fit TRBD1. There are 15 residues in the CDR3. Germline CDR1 reads MNHEY; CDR2 reads SVGAGI. The V and J ends lost 6 bases and 4 bases, in that order; junction bases with no gene match: 9. The chain's CDR3 is CASSRPGQGTYEQYF. The CDR3 DNA reads as TGTGCCAGCAGCCGTCCGGGACAGGGGACGTACGAGCAGTACTTC.

V and J are TRBV5-5 and TRBJ1-1, with D possibly matching TRBD1 (5 bases). The V and J ends lost 0 bases and 7 bases respectively, with 13 bases between them. Germline V gives CDR1 SGHKS, CDR2 YYEKEE (reference sequence). The CDR3 has 14 residues. The CDR3 reads CASSLEGSRIEAFF. DNA for the CDR3: TGTGCCAGCAGCTTGGAGGGGTCCCGGATTGAAGCTTTCTTT.

V and J are TRBV15 and TRBJ2-7; possibly TRBD1 for D (5 bases). The CDR3 contains 14 residues. CDR1 and CDR2 (germline): LNHNV, YYDKDF (reference sequence). V was trimmed by 3 bases and J by 2 bases, leaving 11 bases between them. CDR3 sequence: CATSRDTMTYEQYF. The CDR3 bases are TGTGCCACCAGCAGGGACACAATGACCTACGAGCAGTACTTC.

The gene calls are TRBV5-5 and TRBJ2-3, with 15 bases that match TRBD2. With V trimmed by 4 bases and J by 6 bases, 9 bases remained unmatched. This CDR3 has 17 amino acids. Looked up from germline, CDR1 is SGHKS and CDR2 is YYEKEE (reference sequence). Here the CDR3 DNA reads TGTGCCAGCAGCCTGAGGACTAGCGGGGGGGCCTGGGATACGCAGTATTTT. It specifies CASSLRTSGGAWDTQYF.

This chain joins TRBV5-1 and TRBJ2-7, with TRBD1 matching 7 bases. Germline V CDR1 and CDR2: SGHRS, YFSETQ. The CDR3 runs to 16 residues. V lost 0 bases to trimming and J lost 0 bases; unmatched junction nucleotides: 6. The CDR3 is CASSLASAGGSYEQYF. As DNA, the CDR3 is TGCGCCAGCAGCTTGGCCTCGGCAGGGGGCTCCTACGAGCAGTACTTC.

The chain carries TRBV23-1 and TRBJ2-7; 8 nucleotides agree with TRBD2. TRBV23-1 is flagged as an ORF with uncertain function. V gave up 2 bases and J gave up 2 bases; unmatched junction bases: 8. This CDR3 is built from 16 residues. This CDR3 is CASSQPGGGSPYEQYF. The CDR3 region has the DNA TGCGCCAGCAGTCAACCGGGGGGGGGATCGCCCTACGAGCAGTACTTC.

V is TRBV7-9 and J is TRBJ2-7, with 11 bases that match TRBD2. The CDR3 is 17 amino acids. V gave up 6 bases and J gave up 7 bases; unmatched junction bases: 17. Germline V lookup: CDR1 SEHNR, CDR2 FQNEAQ (reference sequence). CDR3 nucleotides: TGTGCCAGCAGTCTCAGCAGGACGACTAGCGGGGTTTGGGAGCAGTACTTC. Protein sequence: CASSLSRTTSGVWEQYF.

This chain connects TRBV15 to TRBJ1-1, with D hard to call. V gave up 0 bases and J gave up 6 bases, with 11 bases separating them. The germline V gene has CDR1 LNHNV and CDR2 YYDKDF (reference sequence). CDR3 size: 14 residues. The CDR3 DNA sequence: TGTGCCACCAGCAGAGATAGCGGAGGGCCTGAAGCTTTCTTT. Residues: CATSRDSGGPEAFF.